The 21 T cell receptor beta chains reported below all come from one sample, sequenced in a study of shared clonotypes between healthy human individuals. TCRdb's table, derived via immunoSEQ multiplex PCR, lists solely in-frame clones and lacks some. Found here are over a million clones, roughly 96% of them singletons; the top ten hold about 1%. Sequenced sample: naive CD4+ T cells sorted from blood. As for subset: CD45RA+ positively selected. The source is a man between 25 and 39 years old in good health.

CDR3 coding DNA: TGTGCCAGCAGGTGGGACTTCGACTCCTACGAGCAGTACTTC. Translation: CASRWDFDSYEQYF. J is TRBJ2-7 and V is TRBV11-2, with a tentative D call TRBD2 (6 bases). Germline CDR1 reads SGHAT; CDR2 reads FQNNGV. The V gene lost 6 bases and the J gene lost 0 bases, with 12 bases spanning the gap. The CDR3 consists of 14 residues.

This chain links TRBV29-1 with TRBJ2-5, with 10 bases identical to TRBD2. Germline V gene data show CDR1 as SQVTM and CDR2 as ANQGSEA. The junction had 1 base not matched to a gene; V was cut back by 1 base and J by 5 bases. The CDR3 is made up of 13 amino acids. CDR3 nucleotide sequence: TGCAGCGTTGAAGCTAGCGGGAGCGAGACCCAGTACTTC. Its protein is CSVEASGSETQYF.

The J gene is TRBJ2-7, the V gene TRBV5-1, with TRBD2 as a possible D gene (5 bases). V was pared by 3 bases and J by 4 bases, with 17 bases between. The CDR3 has 15 amino acids. Germline V lookup: CDR1 SGHRS, CDR2 YFSETQ. CDR3 region: CASSSTPHPGYEQYF. Written as DNA, the CDR3 is TGCGCCAGCAGCTCCACACCCCACCCGGGGTACGAGCAGTACTTC.

CDR3 sequence: CASISPRYNEQFF. The CDR3 nucleotides read TGTGCCAGCATAAGTCCCCGATACAATGAGCAGTTCTTC. The chain employs TRBV2 and TRBJ2-1; unclear D gene. V lost 7 bases and J lost 4, with 11 bases in between. Germline CDR1 is SNHLY and CDR2 is FYNNEI. CDR3 length equals 13 residues.

This chain connects TRBV7-3 to TRBJ2-1; maybe TRBD1 (6 bases). CDR1 and CDR2 (germline): SGHTA, FQGTGA. CDR3 size: 12 residues. The germline V and J ends were trimmed by 8 bases and 10 bases, with 15 bases remaining between them. CDR3 nucleotides: TGTGCCAGCGGTTCAGGGGTAGGCGAGCAGTTCTTC. Protein sequence: CASGSGVGEQFF.

The rearrangement uses TRBV5-4 and TRBJ2-2, with D uncertain. Germline V gene data show CDR1 as SGHNT and CDR2 as YYREEE (reference sequence). CDR3 size: 14 residues. Between the trimmed V and J ends, which lost 0 bases and 6 bases, there was a span of 9 bases. The CDR3 loop is CASSLGGLAGELFF. The CDR3 nucleotides read TGTGCCAGCAGCTTGGGTGGTCTAGCCGGGGAGCTGTTTTTT.

The V gene is TRBV27, the J gene TRBJ1-2; D unresolved. Trimming shortened V by 4 bases and J by 2 bases, and 14 bases separated the two germline ends. This CDR3 comprises 15 residues. From germline, CDR1 is MNHEY and CDR2 SMNVEV (reference sequence). In DNA, the CDR3 is TGTGCCAGCAGTTCCTTCCCCCAACTCAACTATGGCTACACCTTC. Its translation: CASSSFPQLNYGYTF.

J is TRBJ2-1 and V is TRBV19, with TRBD2 identical over 7 bases. The CDR3 loop spans 15 amino acids. Germline trimming cut 3 bases from V and 3 bases from J; bases unmatched to any gene: 5. Germline values: CDR1 LNHDA, CDR2 SQIVND (reference sequence). CDR3 region: CASSIRTRDYNEQFF. The DNA for the CDR3 is TGTGCCAGTAGTATTAGGACTAGGGACTACAATGAGCAGTTCTTC.

The CDR3 DNA follows: TGTGCCATCAGAACGGCGGGGGATACGCAGTATTTT. As protein: CAIRTAGDTQYF. The V gene is TRBV10-3, the J gene TRBJ2-3; a weak D match, TRBD2 (6 bases). This CDR3 is 12 amino acids long. V lost 6 bases, J lost 6 bases, and 10 bases lay in between. Germline assignment: CDR1 ENHRY and CDR2 SYGVKD.

This clone was recorded only once. V is TRBV5-1 and J is TRBJ2-7; 12 nucleotides agree with TRBD2. Germline CDR1 reads SGHRS; CDR2 reads YFSETQ. J was trimmed by 1 base and V by 4 bases; bases with no gene match: 15. The CDR3 covers 19 residues. CDR3 residues: CASSPPLAGGLRRSYEQYF. Here the CDR3 DNA reads TGCGCCAGCAGCCCCCCGCTAGCGGGAGGGCTTCGGCGGTCCTACGAGCAGTACTTC.

This chain links TRBV5-5 with TRBJ2-1; D might be TRBD1 or TRBD2, each matching 5 bases. The CDR3 extends over 13 amino acids. CDR1 and CDR2 (germline): SGHKS, YYEKEE (reference sequence). V lost 4 bases, J lost 9 bases, and 14 bases lay in between. The CDR3 is CASSPIGGTEQFF. The DNA for the CDR3 is TGTGCCAGCAGCCCTATTGGGGGAACTGAGCAGTTCTTC.

This rearrangement joins TRBV10-3 to TRBJ1-1; tentatively, D is TRBD1 (5 bases). Germline-derived CDR1 and CDR2 are ENHRY and SYGVKD. The CDR3 is made up of 15 amino acids. Deletions cut 2 bases from V and 5 bases from J, with 15 bases between. Here the CDR3 reads CAISEPGKPGTEAFF. In DNA, the CDR3 is TGTGCCATCAGTGAGCCTGGAAAGCCAGGGACTGAAGCTTTCTTT.

This chain links TRBV14 with TRBJ2-3, with 7 bases fitting TRBD1. Germline assignment: CDR1 SGHDN and CDR2 FVKESK. The ends lost 1 base at V and 0 bases at J; junction bases unmatched: 4. The CDR3 loop spans 16 amino acids. Here the CDR3 reads CASSQVDRASTDTQYF. The CDR3 nucleotides read TGTGCCAGCAGCCAAGTTGACAGGGCGAGCACAGATACGCAGTATTTT.

This rearrangement joins TRBV6-5 to TRBJ1-1; D gene unclear. The CDR3 totals 16 residues. The germline gives CDR1 MNHEY, CDR2 SVGAGI. V was cut by 0 bases and J by 0 bases, with 11 bases left in between. The CDR3 coding sequence is TGTGCCAGCAGTTACTCGAAAACAGCCATGAACACTGAAGCTTTCTTT. Translating it yields CASSYSKTAMNTEAFF.

This clone came up a few times. The chain recombines TRBV5-1 with TRBJ1-4; 7 bases align to TRBD1. The junction had 8 bases not matched to a gene; V was cut back by 3 bases and J by 0 bases. The length of the CDR3 is 17 residues. Germline V CDR1 and CDR2: SGHRS, YFSETQ. The CDR3 DNA is TGCGCCAGCAGCTGGGACAGTGCCGAAGCAACTAATGAAAAACTGTTTTTT. It codes for CASSWDSAEATNEKLFF.

This chain joins TRBV29-1 and TRBJ2-2; TRBD2 matches 11 bases. The trim removed 5 bases at V and 3 bases at J, leaving 14 bases unmatched. The germline gives CDR1 SQVTM, CDR2 ANQGSEA. This CDR3 comprises 18 residues. CDR3 residues: CSVLGSGSGRADTGELFF. The CDR3, as DNA: TGCAGCGTTCTTGGAAGTGGTAGCGGGAGGGCTGACACCGGGGAGCTGTTTTTT.

The J gene is TRBJ1-3, the V gene TRBV5-1; D is perhaps TRBD1 (5 bases). This CDR3 is 15 amino acids long. The germline V gene has CDR1 SGHRS and CDR2 YFSETQ. V was pared by 4 bases and J by 0 bases, with 11 bases between. The chain's CDR3 is CASSHDSSSGNTIYF. Written as DNA, the CDR3 is TGCGCCAGCAGCCACGACAGTAGCTCTGGAAACACCATATATTTT.

The chain uses TRBV7-3 and TRBJ1-2; TRBD1 might be the D (5 bases). This CDR3 has 15 amino acids. Germline assignment: CDR1 SGHTA and CDR2 FQGTGA. The V end was cut by 2 bases, the J end by 9 bases, with 19 bases between. DNA for the CDR3: TGTGCCAGCAGCTTAGAAGGCAGCAGGGCGGGCAGCTACACCTTC. It yields the protein CASSLEGSRAGSYTF.

The J gene is TRBJ1-1, the V gene TRBV29-1, with D hard to call. Looked up from germline, CDR1 is SQVTM and CDR2 is ANQGSEA. Trimming removed 4 bases from V and 8 bases from J, with 11 bases in between. CDR3 size: 11 residues. The CDR3 DNA is TGCAGCGTTGTCCCCCTACAAGAAGCTTTCTTT. Translation: CSVVPLQEAFF.

The chain joins TRBV28 to TRBJ1-1, with TRBD1 matching 7 bases. This CDR3 region has 12 residues. With 6 bases clipped from V and 8 bases from J, the junction kept 6 bases outside the gene matches. CDR1 is MDHEN, CDR2 SYDVKM, per germline. The CDR3 nucleotides read TGTGCCAGCAGCCTTGGACAGGAGGAAGCTTTCTTT. Protein product: CASSLGQEEAFF.

To note about this clone: The identical CDR3 is also encoded by other nucleotide sequences in the sample. The chain uses TRBV9 and TRBJ1-1; D is ambiguous. This CDR3 is 14 amino acids long. The germline gives CDR1 SGDLS, CDR2 YYNGEE. Trimming took 0 bases from V and 1 from J, leaving 7 bases between them. The chain's CDR3 is CASSVAPSNTEAFF. CDR3 nucleotides: TGTGCCAGCAGCGTAGCACCCTCGAACACTGAAGCTTTCTTT. Full variable domain (missing parts from reference TRBV9 and TRBJ1-1): DSGVTQTPKHLITATGQRVTLRCSPRSGDLSVYWYQQSLDQGLQFLIQYYNGEERAKGNILERFSAQQFPDLHSELNLSSLELGDSALYFCASSVAPSNTEAFFGQGTRLTVV.